This TCR beta chain emerged from a study of technical replicates of blood from several donors. The repertoire was sequenced with immunoSEQ multiplex PCR; TCRdb's copy has only in-frame clones and lacks some. This table holds 74,000 or so clones, 96% found once. Germline-derived CDR1 and CDR2 are LGHNA and YNFKEQ. The CDR3 is 17 residues long. Germline trimming cut 4 bases from V and 0 bases from J; bases unmatched to any gene: 7. The sequenced sample consisted of T cells isolated from PBMCs. The J gene is TRBJ2-7, the V gene TRBV4-2; 12 nucleotides align to TRBD2. The receptor comes from a human donor in good health. The DNA of the CDR3 is TGTGCCAGCAGCCTAGATGGACTAGCGGGGTTCTCCTACGAGCAGTACTTC. This encodes CASSLDGLAGFSYEQYF.